The source of this TCR beta chain is a study of CD8 T cells in Susac syndrome. Study-level findings and limits: A relatively small number of individuals underwent TCR sequencing and HLA analysis.

CDR3 length: 14 residues. Germline V lookup: CDR1 SGHTA, CDR2 FQGNSA. Deletions cut 5 bases from V and 5 bases from J, with 16 bases between. Reverse transcription of roughly 0.5 to 1 ug RNA was performed with random hexamers. With immunoSEQ multiplex PCR, TCR beta CDR3 was amplified across 54 Vbeta and 13 Jbeta. TCRdb itself ran the immunoSEQ multiplex PCR reads through MiXCR, one entry per CDR3 protein. The sample has approximately 200,000 distinct CDR3 sequences; roughly 90% are singletons. Notes on this clonotype: The antigen is undetermined.

CD8+ and CD4+ T cells from blood underwent TCR beta sequencing, which was carried out in a high-throughput format. In contrast to the negatively isolated CD8+ and CD4+ T cells, TEMRA cells were FACS-enriched. The TCR originated in a human donor with multiple sclerosis. Material for sequencing was CD8+ T cells from PBMCs. The J gene is TRBJ2-7, the V gene TRBV7-2, with a tentative D call TRBD1 (6 bases). The CDR3 DNA reads TGTGCCAGCAGCACCACTCCTCAGGGGCACGAGCAGTACTTC. Protein: CASSTTPQGHEQYF.